This is a list of T cell receptor beta chains from one sample in a study of T cells in Graves' hyperthyroidism and ophthalmopathy. TCRdb independently ran MiXCR on the multiplex PCR reads; one entry per CDR3 protein. The profile covers about 350,000 distinct CDR3 sequences, with more than 11% appearing a single time and under 30% taken by the ten largest. The sequenced sample was blood. The receptors here all came from a woman in her 30s with Graves' hyperthyroidism. Each CDR3 is given with its conserved first and last residue.

v_call: TRBV12-3/TRBV12-4
cdr3_aa: CASSLGGRPYNEQFF

v_call: TRBV30
cdr3_aa: CAWTKFGSNQPQHF

v_call: TRBV2
cdr3_aa: CASRREGAGEKLFF

v_call: TRBV20-1
cdr3_aa: CSARGGTEGAFF

v_call: TRBV11-2
cdr3_aa: CASSSPSFWGRETQYF

v_call: TRBV12-3/TRBV12-4
cdr3_aa: CASSQTKGPMRTQHF

v_call: TRBV3-1
cdr3_aa: CASSHTGEQYF

v_call: TRBV28
cdr3_aa: CASRLGKQYF

v_call: TRBV11-2
cdr3_aa: CASSLDVAGDNEQFF

v_call: TRBV5-5
cdr3_aa: CASSSWAGEPQHF

v_call: TRBV25-1
cdr3_aa: CASSESAYEQYF

v_call: TRBV29-1
cdr3_aa: CSVEDSGTGTYEQYF

v_call: TRBV28
cdr3_aa: CASSLYFAREGEQFF

v_call: TRBV6-2/TRBV6-3
cdr3_aa: CASNRGLAESEQFF

v_call: TRBV2
cdr3_aa: CANTSGTSGSYGELFF

v_call: TRBV20-1
cdr3_aa: CSVHSGRPSSEQFF

v_call: TRBV27
cdr3_aa: CASSFSAGSPYNEQFF

v_call: TRBV7-9
cdr3_aa: CASRPGWTGGGGEQFF

v_call: TRBV10-3
cdr3_aa: CAISEGIAGVDEQYF

v_call: TRBV28
cdr3_aa: CASSSSRGFQTQYF

v_call: TRBV29-1
cdr3_aa: CSVAGGRGVDEQFF

v_call: TRBV28
cdr3_aa: CASTQSVNYGYTF

v_call: TRBV20-1
cdr3_aa: CSAKRAGVRLSTYNEQFF

v_call: TRBV29-1
cdr3_aa: CSVDNRETQYF

v_call: TRBV6-2/TRBV6-3
cdr3_aa: CASRRPSGNNQPQHF

v_call: TRBV27
cdr3_aa: CARTATKFDGNTGELFF

v_call: TRBV20-1
cdr3_aa: CSARSTGKVTEAFF

v_call: TRBV20-1
cdr3_aa: CSARLTGTWDYLWNEQFF

v_call: TRBV20-1
cdr3_aa: CSARPVDRGTYEQYF

v_call: TRBV9
cdr3_aa: CASSEELAGGPGAKNIQYF

v_call: TRBV20-1
cdr3_aa: CSASGTVFGTYEQYF

v_call: TRBV29-1
cdr3_aa: CSVKGTDQETQYF

v_call: TRBV11-2
cdr3_aa: CASSIVWTLASGRTQIHNEQFF

v_call: TRBV13
cdr3_aa: CASSGTSEHTDTQYF

v_call: TRBV4-3
cdr3_aa: CASSQDSFNSPLHF

v_call: TRBV5-1
cdr3_aa: CASSLEPEPYGYTF

v_call: TRBV29-1
cdr3_aa: CSVDGGQGGEKLFF